These 27 T cell receptor beta chains were all obtained from the same sample, sequenced in a study of breast tumors, draining lymph nodes, adjacent tissues. Axillary draining lymph nodes of breast cancer patients supplied the node samples. TCRdb called the multiplex PCR reads again in MiXCR, with one record for every CDR3 protein. This table holds about 80,000 distinct CDR3 sequences, about 21% found once. Sequenced input: axillary lymph node tissue. Receptor source: a female donor with breast cancer. Some clones in this sample may be carry-over from other donors' samples.

This chain links TRBV18 with TRBJ2-1; no clear D gene. Germline V CDR1 and CDR2: KGHSH, LQKENI. There are 12 residues in the CDR3. The germline V and J ends were trimmed by 2 bases and 12 bases, with 11 bases remaining between them. The CDR3 region has the DNA TGTGCCAGCTCACCAAATCGACAAGGGCAGTTCTTC. Translated: CASSPNRQGQFF.

The chain is built from TRBV11-2 and TRBJ2-7, with 10 bases fitting TRBD1. This CDR3 contains 15 residues. CDR1 is SGHAT, CDR2 FQNNGV, per germline. V lost 6 bases and J lost 7; bases outside the gene matches: 12. The CDR3 spells CASRISTGGPWEQYF. In DNA, the CDR3 is TGTGCCAGCAGGATCTCGACAGGGGGCCCTTGGGAGCAGTACTTC.

There are many counts of this clonotype. V gene TRBV20-1 combines with J gene TRBJ2-1; D is possibly TRBD1 (8 bases). The CDR3 contains 13 residues. The V end was cut by 5 bases, the J end by 10 bases, with 18 bases between. CDR1 is DFQATT, CDR2 SNEGSKA, per germline (reference sequence). As DNA, the CDR3 is TGCAGTGCTGAACAGGGGGGGAATGGGGAGCAGTTCTTC. Encoded protein: CSAEQGGNGEQFF.

The J gene is TRBJ2-5, the V gene TRBV3-1; 8 bases match TRBD2. CDR3 size: 17 residues. Germline V gene lookup returns CDR1 LGHDT and CDR2 YNNKEL (reference sequence). V gave up 2 bases and J gave up 4 bases; unmatched junction bases: 12. The CDR3: CASSQRGSGSGRETQYF. CDR3 coding DNA: TGTGCCAGCAGCCAAAGGGGCAGCGGGAGCGGGAGAGAGACCCAGTACTTC.

This clonotype was seen repeatedly, ten times or more. The chain joins TRBV4-1 to TRBJ2-7; D is ambiguous. V was pared by 0 bases and J by 3 bases, with 9 bases between. Germline V CDR1 and CDR2: MGHRA, YSYEKL. The CDR3 has 14 residues. The CDR3 DNA reads TGCGCCAGCAGCCAAGATGGTGCGATCTACGAGCAGTACTTC. Translated: CASSQDGAIYEQYF.

The sample holds many counts of this clonotype. The rearrangement links TRBV7-8 to TRBJ2-7; 8 bases are a match to TRBD1. The CDR3 length is 15 residues. The germline CDR1 and CDR2 sequences are SGHVS and FQNEAQ. Trimming took 1 base from V and 2 from J; bases not matched to a gene: 4. The CDR3 region has the DNA TGTGCCAGCAGCTTAGTACGGGACAGGCCCTACGAGCAGTACTTC. The encoded protein is CASSLVRDRPYEQYF.

This clonotype was detected only once. The genes are TRBV30 and TRBJ1-5; the match to TRBD1 covers 8 bases. V shed 0 bases, J shed 3 bases, and the junction held 4 bases outside the gene matches. CDR3 length: 15 amino acids. The V gene's germline CDR1 is GTSNPN and CDR2 SVGIG (reference sequence). The CDR3 sequence is CAWSVPRGLNQPQHF. The CDR3 coding sequence is TGTGCCTGGAGTGTCCCCAGGGGGCTCAATCAGCCCCAGCATTTT.

There are many counts of this clonotype. This rearrangement joins TRBV19 to TRBJ2-3, with a weak D call TRBD2 (6 bases). In germline, CDR1 is LNHDA, CDR2 SQIVND (reference sequence). There are 16 residues in the CDR3. The V end lost 3 bases, the J end lost 0 bases, and 13 bases lay between the germline ends. In DNA form, the CDR3 reads TGTGCCAGTAGTATTTCCGGCGGGGCTAGCACAGATACGCAGTATTTT. It specifies CASSISGGASTDTQYF. The full variable domain, with the rest looked up from reference TRBV19 and TRBJ2-3, is DGGITQSPKYLFRKEGQNVTLSCEQNLNHDAMYWYRQDPGQGLRLIYYSQIVNDFQKGDIAEGYSVSREKKESFPLTVTSAQKNPTAFYLCASSISGGASTDTQYFGPGTRLTVL.

This clonotype was seen more than once but under ten times. Being one base from a much bigger clone, this may be a read error. As the CDR3 is not closed by the conserved phenylalanine or tryptophan, this likely results from a read error. The chain links TRBV6-5 to TRBJ2-5, with D possibly being TRBD1 or TRBD2 (6 bases each). Trimming pared 8 bases from V and 5 bases from J, leaving 27 bases between. Germline values: CDR1 MNHEY, CDR2 SVGAGI. The CDR3 covers 17 residues. The CDR3 DNA reads TGTGCCAGCGGGGGCGACACTCCGGGGACTGAGGGGGAGACCCAGTACCTC. Its translation: CASGGDTPGTEGETQYL.

This clonotype occurred many times. J is TRBJ1-4 and V is TRBV15; 9 bases align to TRBD1. The length of the CDR3 is 15 residues. V gave up 1 base and J gave up 5 bases; unmatched junction bases: 2. The V gene's germline CDR1 is LNHNV and CDR2 YYDKDF (reference sequence). The CDR3 loop is CATSRGGQGNEKLFF. CDR3 in DNA: TGTGCCACCAGCAGAGGTGGACAGGGGAATGAAAAACTGTTTTTT.

This clonotype was seen ten or more times. The rearrangement joins TRBV29-1 to TRBJ2-7; unclear D gene. The CDR3 is made up of 12 amino acids. V lost 4 bases and J lost 0, with 7 bases in between. Per the germline V gene, CDR1 is SQVTM and CDR2 is ANQGSEA. This CDR3 is CSVGVSSYEQYF. Here the CDR3 DNA reads TGCAGCGTTGGGGTAAGCTCCTACGAGCAGTACTTC.

This clonotype was seen just once. Possible read error: a much larger clone is one base away. This chain connects TRBV11-2 to TRBJ2-5; D uncertain. In germline, CDR1 is SGHAT, CDR2 FQNNGV. This CDR3 has 13 amino acids. The CDR3 here is CASSFSIQETQHF. DNA of the CDR3: TGTGCCAGCAGCTTCAGCATACAAGAGACCCAGCACTTC.

In its sample, this clonotype was seen a few times. V and J are TRBV30 and TRBJ2-1, with 10 bases fitting TRBD1. The V and J ends lost 2 bases and 3 bases, in that order; junction bases with no gene match: 4. CDR3 length equals 15 residues. CDR1 and CDR2 from the germline V gene are GTSNPN and SVGIG (reference sequence). The CDR3 spells CAWSTDRGLYNEQFF. CDR3 bases: TGTGCCTGGAGTACCGACAGGGGGCTCTACAATGAGCAGTTCTTC.

In its sample, this clonotype was seen many times. The chain is built from TRBV29-1 and TRBJ2-1; D remains ambiguous. Per germline, CDR1 SQVTM and CDR2 ANQGSEA. V was pared by 7 bases and J by 4 bases, with 8 bases between. The CDR3 totals 11 residues. The CDR3: CSGLSYNEQFF. The CDR3 bases are TGCAGCGGCCTTAGTTACAATGAGCAGTTCTTC.

Concerning this clonotype itself: This clone may be a read error of a much larger clone one base away. The chain links TRBV24-1 to TRBJ2-2; D is unclear. Germline V lookup: CDR1 KGHDR, CDR2 SFDVKD. The V end lost 5 bases, the J end lost 10 bases, and 13 bases lay between the germline ends. The CDR3 is 13 residues long. The CDR3 bases are TGTGCCACCAGTGCGGGCCCAGCCGAGGAGCTGTTTTTT. Protein product: CATSAGPAEELFF.

This clonotype has at least ten counts. V gene TRBV6-6 combines with J gene TRBJ2-7; a possible D gene is TRBD2 (5 bases). From germline, CDR1 is MNHNY and CDR2 SVGAGI (reference sequence). V was pared by 7 bases and J by 3 bases, with 16 bases between. The CDR3 runs 14 residues. The DNA of the CDR3 is TGTGCCAGCATACCCGCGGGTGGCTTCTACGAGCAGTACTTC. Protein sequence: CASIPAGGFYEQYF.

The chain joins TRBV18 to TRBJ2-5, with 7 bases fitting TRBD1. Unmatched junction bases numbered 13, after V lost 2 bases and J lost 1 base. Germline CDR1 is KGHSH and CDR2 is LQKENI. The CDR3 is 18 amino acids. CDR3 protein: CASSPGWGQPESQETQYF. CDR3 sequence (DNA): TGTGCCAGCTCACCAGGGTGGGGACAGCCCGAGAGCCAAGAGACCCAGTACTTC.

This clonotype was counted ten times or more. The DNA for the CDR3 is TGTGCCAGCAGTTTGGGGGAGGATCAGCCCCAGCATTTT. Translating it yields CASSLGEDQPQHF. This chain connects TRBV12-3 or TRBV12-4 to TRBJ1-5; possibly TRBD1 for D (5 bases). The ends were cut back, 3 bases at V and 5 bases at J, with 8 bases in the middle. This CDR3 spans 13 amino acids.

The chain couples TRBV19 to TRBJ1-5, with D uncertain. V was pared by 0 bases and J by 5 bases, with 11 bases between. This CDR3 spans 15 amino acids. CDR1 and CDR2 from the germline V gene are LNHDA and SQIVND (reference sequence). The CDR3 DNA follows: TGTGCCAGTAGTATAGAGGGAAGTGGCGATCAGCCCCAGCATTTT. Its protein is CASSIEGSGDQPQHF.

In the case of this clonotype: Just one base apart from a much larger clone, this may be a read error. This chain joins TRBV6-2 or TRBV6-3 and TRBJ2-7; D is undetermined. CDR1 is MNHEY, CDR2 SVGEGT, per germline. This CDR3 is 14 amino acids long. DNA for the CDR3: TGTGCCAGCAGTTACTCGAGTTTGGCCTACGGGCAGTACTTC. Translated, it gives CASSYSSLAYGQYF.

There are many counts of this clonotype. V gene TRBV4-1 combines with J gene TRBJ2-1; no clear D gene. V lost 0 bases to trimming and J lost 2 bases, with 8 bases between them. Germline values: CDR1 MGHRA, CDR2 YSYEKL. The CDR3 is made up of 15 amino acids. Written as DNA, the CDR3 is TGCGCCAGCAGCCAAGATCGGGCAGCCTACAATGAGCAGTTCTTC. Protein: CASSQDRAAYNEQFF.

This clonotype was recorded many times. The chain links TRBV5-1 to TRBJ1-2; 7 bases are shared with TRBD1. Germline lookup yields CDR1 SGHRS and CDR2 YFSETQ. The CDR3 is 12 amino acids. With V trimmed by 5 bases and J by 6 bases, 4 bases remained unmatched. This chain's CDR3 is CASREGAHGYTF. The CDR3 coding sequence is TGCGCCAGCAGGGAGGGGGCGCATGGCTACACCTTC.

Of note for this clonotype: This may be a read error: a much more frequent sequence differs by one nucleotide. This rearrangement joins TRBV5-1 to TRBJ2-3; TRBD2 aligns across 15 bases. Per germline, CDR1 SGHRS and CDR2 YFSETQ. Unmatched junction bases numbered 6, after V lost 2 bases and J lost 8 bases. This CDR3 is 16 amino acids long. CDR3 in amino acids: CASSLTGTSGGSTQYF. The CDR3 coding sequence is TGCGCCAGCAGCTTAACCGGGACTAGCGGGGGGAGTACGCAGTATTTT.

This clonotype was counted ten times or more. This chain links TRBV9 with TRBJ2-1; 8 bases match TRBD2. Germline V gene data show CDR1 as SGDLS and CDR2 as YYNGEE. V shed 2 bases and J 8 bases; nucleotides not matched to a gene: 6. CDR3 size: 14 residues. CDR3 region: CASSVRTSFHEQFF. The CDR3 bases are TGTGCCAGCAGCGTCCGGACTAGCTTCCATGAGCAGTTCTTC.

This clonotype has ten or more counts. The rearrangement uses TRBV12-3 or TRBV12-4 and TRBJ1-2; TRBD1 aligns across 7 bases. The CDR3 covers 14 residues. V dropped 7 bases and J dropped 1; count of bases not matched to a gene: 6. The CDR3 region is CASTETGLNYGYTF. DNA of the CDR3: TGTGCCAGCACCGAGACAGGGCTTAACTATGGCTACACCTTC.

The rearrangement links TRBV4-3 to TRBJ2-2; D may match TRBD1 or TRBD2 (5 bases each). Germline CDR1 is LGHNA and CDR2 is YSLEER. The V and J ends lost 7 bases and 4 bases respectively, with 25 bases between them. This CDR3 comprises 18 residues. The CDR3 reads CASTSLGASPEGTGELFF. In DNA form, the CDR3 reads TGCGCCAGCACCTCCTTAGGGGCCTCTCCTGAGGGCACCGGGGAGCTGTTTTTT.

This clonotype has at least ten counts. This sequence joins TRBV19 and TRBJ1-2, with D possibly TRBD1 on 5 matching bases. The CDR3 consists of 14 residues. Trimming left V 4 bases short and J 7 bases short, with 16 bases between. The V gene's germline CDR1 is LNHDA and CDR2 SQIVND (reference sequence). The CDR3, as DNA: TGTGCCAGTAGTACCGGGACTTCCCAGAGTGGCTACACCTTC. It codes for CASSTGTSQSGYTF.